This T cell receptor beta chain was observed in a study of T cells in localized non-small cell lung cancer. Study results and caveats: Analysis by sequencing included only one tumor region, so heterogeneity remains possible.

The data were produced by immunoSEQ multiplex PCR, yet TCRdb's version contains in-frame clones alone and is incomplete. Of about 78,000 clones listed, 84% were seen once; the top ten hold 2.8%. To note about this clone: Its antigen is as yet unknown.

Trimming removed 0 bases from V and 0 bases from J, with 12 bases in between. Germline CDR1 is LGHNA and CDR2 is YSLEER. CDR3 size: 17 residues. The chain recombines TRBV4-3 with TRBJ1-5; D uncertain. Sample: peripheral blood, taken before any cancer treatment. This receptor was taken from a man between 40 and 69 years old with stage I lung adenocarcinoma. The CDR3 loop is CASSQDLAAYSNQPQHF. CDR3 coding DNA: TGCGCCAGCAGCCAAGATCTGGCAGCCTATAGCAATCAGCCCCAGCATTTT.